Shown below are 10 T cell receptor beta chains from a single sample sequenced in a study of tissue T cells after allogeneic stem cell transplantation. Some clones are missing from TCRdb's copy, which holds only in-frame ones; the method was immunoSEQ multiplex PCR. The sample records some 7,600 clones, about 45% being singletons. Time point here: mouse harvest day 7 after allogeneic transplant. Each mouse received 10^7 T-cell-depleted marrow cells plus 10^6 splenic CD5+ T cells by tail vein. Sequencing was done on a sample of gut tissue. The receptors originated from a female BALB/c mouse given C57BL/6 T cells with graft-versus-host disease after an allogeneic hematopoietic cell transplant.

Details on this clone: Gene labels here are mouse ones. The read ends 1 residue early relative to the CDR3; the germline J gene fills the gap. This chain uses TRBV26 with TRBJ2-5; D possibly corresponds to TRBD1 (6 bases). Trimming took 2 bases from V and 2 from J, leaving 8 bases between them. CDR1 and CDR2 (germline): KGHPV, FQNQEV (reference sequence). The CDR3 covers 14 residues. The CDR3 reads CASSLTTGQDTQYF. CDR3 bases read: TGTGCCAGCAGTCTGACGACAGGCCAAGACACCCAGTAC. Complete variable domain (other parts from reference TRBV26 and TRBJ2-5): NSKVIQTPRYLVKGQGQKAKMRCIPEKGHPVVFWYQQNKNNEFKFLINFQNQEVLQQIDMTEKRFSAECPSNSPCSLEIQSSEAGDSALYLCASSLTTGQDTQYFGPGTRLLVL.

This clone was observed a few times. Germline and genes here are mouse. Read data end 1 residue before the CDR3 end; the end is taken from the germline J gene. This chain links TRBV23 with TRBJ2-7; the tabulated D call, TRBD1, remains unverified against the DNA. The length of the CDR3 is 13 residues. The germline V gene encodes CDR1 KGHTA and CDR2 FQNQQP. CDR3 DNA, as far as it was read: TGCTCCAGCAGTCAATGGGACAACTATGAACAGTAC. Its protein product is CSSSQWDNYEQY. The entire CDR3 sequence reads CSSSQWDNYEQYF. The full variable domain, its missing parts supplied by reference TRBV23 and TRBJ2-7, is DAAVTQKPRYLIKMKGQEAEMKCIPEKGHTAVFWYQQKQSKELKFLIYFQNQQPLDQIDMVKERFSAVCPSSSLCSLGIRTCEAEDSALYLCSSSQWDNYEQYFGPGTRLTVL.

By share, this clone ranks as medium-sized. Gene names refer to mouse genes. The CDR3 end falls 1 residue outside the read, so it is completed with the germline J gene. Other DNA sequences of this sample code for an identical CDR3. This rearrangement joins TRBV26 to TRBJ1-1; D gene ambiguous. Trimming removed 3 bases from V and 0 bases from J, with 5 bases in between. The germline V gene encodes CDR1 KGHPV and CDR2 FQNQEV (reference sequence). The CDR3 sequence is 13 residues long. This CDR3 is CASSLGTNTEVFF. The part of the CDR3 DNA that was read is TGTGCCAGCAGTCTTGGGACAAACACAGAAGTCTTC.

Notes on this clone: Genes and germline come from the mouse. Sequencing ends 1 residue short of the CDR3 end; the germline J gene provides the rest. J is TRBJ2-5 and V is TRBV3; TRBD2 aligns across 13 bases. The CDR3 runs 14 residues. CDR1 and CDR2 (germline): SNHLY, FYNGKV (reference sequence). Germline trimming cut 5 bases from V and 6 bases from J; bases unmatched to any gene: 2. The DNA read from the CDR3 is TGTGCCAGCAGCCGGGACTGGGGGGGGGACACCCAGTAC. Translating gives CASSRDWGGDTQY. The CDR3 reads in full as CASSRDWGGDTQYF.

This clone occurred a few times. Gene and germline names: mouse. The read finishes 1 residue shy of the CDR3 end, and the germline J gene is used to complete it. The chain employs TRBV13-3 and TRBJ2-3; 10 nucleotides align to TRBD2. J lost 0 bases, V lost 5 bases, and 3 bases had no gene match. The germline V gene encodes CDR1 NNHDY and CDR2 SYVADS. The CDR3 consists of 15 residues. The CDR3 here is CASRDWGLSAETLYF. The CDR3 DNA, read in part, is TGTGCCAGCAGGGACTGGGGGCTTAGTGCAGAAACGCTGTAT.

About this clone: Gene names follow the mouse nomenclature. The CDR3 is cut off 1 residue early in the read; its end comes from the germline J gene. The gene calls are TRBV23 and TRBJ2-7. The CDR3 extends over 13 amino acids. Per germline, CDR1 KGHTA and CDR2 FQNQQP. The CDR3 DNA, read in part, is TGCTCCAGCAGTCAATTGCAAACCTATGAACAGTAC. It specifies CSSSQLQTYEQY. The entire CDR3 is CSSSQLQTYEQYF.

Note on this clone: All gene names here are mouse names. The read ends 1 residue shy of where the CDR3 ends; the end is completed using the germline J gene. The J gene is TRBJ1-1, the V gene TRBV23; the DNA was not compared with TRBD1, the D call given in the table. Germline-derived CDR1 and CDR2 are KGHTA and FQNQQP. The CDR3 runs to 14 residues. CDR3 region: CSSSSGTGNTEVFF. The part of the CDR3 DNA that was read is TGCTCCAGCAGTTCCGGGACAGGGAACACAGAAGTCTTC.

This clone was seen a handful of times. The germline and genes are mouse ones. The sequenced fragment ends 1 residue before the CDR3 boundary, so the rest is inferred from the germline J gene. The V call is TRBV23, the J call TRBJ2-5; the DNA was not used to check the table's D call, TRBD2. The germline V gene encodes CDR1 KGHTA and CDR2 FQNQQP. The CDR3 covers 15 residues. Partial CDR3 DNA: TGCTCCAGCAGTCAACGGCTGGGGGTCCAAGACACCCAGTAC. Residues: CSSSQRLGVQDTQY. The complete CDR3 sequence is CSSSQRLGVQDTQYF.

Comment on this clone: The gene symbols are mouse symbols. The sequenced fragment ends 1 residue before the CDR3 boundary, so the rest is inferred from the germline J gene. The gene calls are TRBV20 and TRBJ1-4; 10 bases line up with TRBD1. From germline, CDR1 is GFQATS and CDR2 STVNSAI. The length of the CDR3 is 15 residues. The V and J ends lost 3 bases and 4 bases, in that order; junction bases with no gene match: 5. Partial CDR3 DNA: TGTGGTGCTAGCCTGGGACAGGGGTTCAACGAAAGATTATTT. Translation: CGASLGQGFNERLF. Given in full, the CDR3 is CGASLGQGFNERLFF.

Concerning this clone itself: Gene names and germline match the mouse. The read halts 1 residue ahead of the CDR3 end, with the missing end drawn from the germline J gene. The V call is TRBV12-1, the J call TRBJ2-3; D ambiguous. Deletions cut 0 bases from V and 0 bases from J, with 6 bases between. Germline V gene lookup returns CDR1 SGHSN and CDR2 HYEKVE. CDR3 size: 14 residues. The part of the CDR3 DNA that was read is TGTGCCAGCTCTCTCTTATGGAGTGCAGAAACGCTGTAT. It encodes CASSLLWSAETLY. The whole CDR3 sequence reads CASSLLWSAETLYF.